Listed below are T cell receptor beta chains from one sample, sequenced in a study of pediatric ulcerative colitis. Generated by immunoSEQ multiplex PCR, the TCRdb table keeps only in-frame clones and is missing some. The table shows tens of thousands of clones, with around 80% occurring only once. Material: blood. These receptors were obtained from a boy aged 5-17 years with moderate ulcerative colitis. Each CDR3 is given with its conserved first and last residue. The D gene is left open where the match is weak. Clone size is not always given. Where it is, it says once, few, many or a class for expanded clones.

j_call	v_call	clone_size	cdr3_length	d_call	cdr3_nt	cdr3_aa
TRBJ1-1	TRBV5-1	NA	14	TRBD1	TGCGCCAGCAGCTTGGGCGGACAGGACACTGAAGCTTTCTTT	CASSLGGQDTEAFF
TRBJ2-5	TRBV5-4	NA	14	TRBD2	TGTGCCAGCAGCTTGCCGGGAGGCCCCGAGACCCAGTACTTC	CASSLPGGPETQYF
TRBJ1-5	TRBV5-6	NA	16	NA	TGTGCCAGCAGCTTGTCAATGTGGAATAGCAATCAGCCCCAGCATTTT	CASSLSMWNSNQPQHF
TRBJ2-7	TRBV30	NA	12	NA	TGTGCCTGGTCGGAAGGGAACTACGAGCAGTACTTC	CAWSEGNYEQYF
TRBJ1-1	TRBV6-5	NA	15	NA	TGTGCCAGCAGTCCCGGGGCAGGCATGAACACTGAAGCTTTCTTT	CASSPGAGMNTEAFF
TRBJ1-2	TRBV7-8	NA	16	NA	TGTGCCAGCAGCTTACTTGTCAGGGGAGGTTCCTATGGCTACACCTTC	CASSLLVRGGSYGYTF
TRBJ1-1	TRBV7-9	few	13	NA	TGTGCCAGCAGCTTCGCGGATGGCACTGAAGCTTTCTTT	CASSFADGTEAFF
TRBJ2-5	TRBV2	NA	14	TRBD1	TGTGCCAGCAGTGGGACAGGGGCCGGGGAGACCCAGTACTTC	CASSGTGAGETQYF
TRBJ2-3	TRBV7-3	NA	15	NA	TGTGCCAGCAGCTTAATAGGCGAATCCACAGATACGCAGTATTTT	CASSLIGESTDTQYF
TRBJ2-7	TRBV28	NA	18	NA	TGTGCCAGCAGTTTAAAGCGGGGGGGACAGGGATTCTCCTACGAGCAGTACTTC	CASSLKRGGQGFSYEQYF
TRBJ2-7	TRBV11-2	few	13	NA	TGTGCCAGCAGCCGTTACAGCACCTACGAGCAGTACTTC	CASSRYSTYEQYF
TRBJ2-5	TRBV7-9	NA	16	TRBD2	TGTGCCAGCAGCTTACCGGGACTAACAATACAAGAGACCCAGTACTTC	CASSLPGLTIQETQYF
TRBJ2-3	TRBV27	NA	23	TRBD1	TGTGCCAGCAGTTTACGCCCGGGACAGGGGGCCAATTTTGAGCGGCACGGCACAGATACGCAGTATTTT	CASSLRPGQGANFERHGTDTQYF
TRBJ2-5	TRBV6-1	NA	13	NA	TGTGCCAGCAGTGAGTGGGGGGTGGAGACCCAGTACTTC	CASSEWGVETQYF
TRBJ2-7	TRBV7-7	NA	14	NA	TGTGCCAGCAGCCCCCGGCAGGGATCGGGGGAGCAGTACTTC	CASSPRQGSGEQYF
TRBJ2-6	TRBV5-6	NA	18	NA	TGTGCCAGCAGCTTGGCCTGGGGGTCTGCTTCTGGGGCCAACGTCCTGACTTTC	CASSLAWGSASGANVLTF
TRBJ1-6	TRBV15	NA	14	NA	TGTGCCACCAGCAGAGAGTTAGACGGTTCACCCCTCCACTTT	CATSRELDGSPLHF
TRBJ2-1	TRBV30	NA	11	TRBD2	TGTGCCTGGACCCCTAGCGGGAGGCAGTTCTTC	CAWTPSGRQFF
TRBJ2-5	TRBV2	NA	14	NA	TGTGCCAGCAGATCGGGCCTCTATGGGGAGACCCAGTACTTC	CASRSGLYGETQYF